These 9 T cell receptor beta chains were sequenced from one sample in a study of blood T cell repertoires in COVID-19. Method: immunoSEQ multiplex PCR; TCRdb's copy keeps in-frame clones and lacks some. The sample yields about 240,000 clones, 70% to 90% seen once. The specimen sequenced was PBMCs or T cells enriched from blood (not recorded which). The source of these receptors is a woman in her thirties or forties with acute COVID-19.

J is TRBJ2-1 and V is TRBV5-1, with 13 bases lining up with TRBD2. Trimming took 3 bases from V and 8 from J; bases not matched to a gene: 8. Germline V gene lookup returns CDR1 SGHRS and CDR2 YFSETQ. The CDR3 has 16 residues. In nucleotides, the CDR3 is TGCGCCAGCAGCTCCCGGACTAGCGGGAGTATCGATGAGCAGTTCTTC. Translation: CASSSRTSGSIDEQFF.

This CDR3 reads CASSREEQPQHF. CDR3 nucleotides: TGTGCCAGCAGTCGAGAGGAGCAGCCCCAGCATTTT. The chain employs TRBV7-9 and TRBJ1-5; D ambiguous. Deletions cut 6 bases from V and 7 bases from J, with 10 bases between. CDR1 is SEHNR and CDR2 is FQNEAQ in the germline V gene (reference sequence). CDR3 length: 12 residues.

The rearrangement uses TRBV9 and TRBJ2-2; D possibly corresponds to TRBD2 (6 bases). CDR3 size: 18 residues. Germline CDR1 SGDLS, CDR2 YYNGEE. V lost 0 bases to trimming and J lost 0 bases, with 15 bases between them. The CDR3 loop is CASSVGSPSVANTGELFF. For the CDR3, the DNA is TGTGCCAGCAGCGTAGGTTCCCCTAGCGTCGCGAACACCGGGGAGCTGTTTTTT.

Remarks on this clone: One junction end does not reproduce the germline sequence, and a read error may be involved. The rearrangement uses TRBV12-3 or TRBV12-4 and TRBJ2-7; TRBD2 aligns across 10 bases. This CDR3 has 12 residues. The CDR3 is CASSSSLAGIDF. The CDR3 region has the DNA TGTGCCAGCAGTTCATCACTAGCGGGAATTGACTTC.

This clone was seen once. The chain carries TRBV3-1 (or the pseudogene TRBV3-2) and TRBJ2-7, with 14 nucleotides matching TRBD2. The CDR3 is made up of 15 amino acids. Unmatched junction bases numbered 6, after V lost 4 bases and J lost 7 bases. The germline V gene has CDR1 LGHDT and CDR2 YNNKEL (reference sequence). The chain's CDR3 is CASSLGLAGALEQYF. In DNA, the CDR3 is TGTGCCAGCAGCCTGGGACTAGCGGGAGCGTTGGAGCAGTACTTC.

The chain combines TRBV7-9 with TRBJ1-2; maybe TRBD1 (5 bases). The V gene's germline CDR1 is SEHNR and CDR2 FQNEAQ (reference sequence). V shed 4 bases and J shed 7 bases, with 13 bases lying between them. CDR3 length: 13 amino acids. In nucleotides, the CDR3 is TGTGCCAGCAGCTCGGGGGGGTCTCGTGGCTACACCTTC. This encodes CASSSGGSRGYTF.

The chain couples TRBV5-1 to TRBJ1-1; TRBD1 matches at 7 bases. This CDR3 region has 13 residues. Trimming removed 2 bases from V and 5 bases from J; junction bases left unmatched: 3. Germline V gives CDR1 SGHRS, CDR2 YFSETQ. The CDR3 DNA sequence: TGCGCCAGCAGCTTTCAGGGGGAGACTGAAGCTTTCTTT. Encoded protein: CASSFQGETEAFF.

This clone turned up a few times. The CDR3 coding sequence is TGTGCCAGCAGTTACGGGGACAGGGTAGCTGAAGCTTTCTTT. This sequence encodes CASSYGDRVAEAFF. This chain connects TRBV6-2 or TRBV6-3 to TRBJ1-1; 9 bases are a match to TRBD1. CDR3 length equals 14 residues. Germline lookup yields CDR1 MNHEY and CDR2 SVGEGT. The V and J ends lost 2 bases and 6 bases, in that order; junction bases with no gene match: 4.

The rearrangement links TRBV6-6 to TRBJ2-7; 7 bases agree with TRBD2. Trimming took 4 bases from V and 0 from J; bases not matched to a gene: 6. The CDR3 contains 15 residues. In germline, CDR1 is MNHNY, CDR2 SVGAGI (reference sequence). The CDR3 sequence is CASSSSGESSYEQYF. Written as DNA, the CDR3 is TGTGCCAGCAGTTCCAGCGGGGAAAGCTCCTACGAGCAGTACTTC.